Below are 18 T cell receptor beta chains sequenced from a single sample in a study of blood T cell repertoires in COVID-19 (dated by TCRdb to about 2020). The library was built by means of the immunoSEQ multiplex PCR assay. This is the immuneACCESS table as TCRdb keeps it, with only in-frame sequences that have V and J called. A part of the clones is gone; compared with another copy, unresolved V genes explain less than half, and the rest is unexplained. In this sample the table shows about 110,000 clones, around 80% of which occur a single time. Approximately 4.3% of the sample is taken by the ten largest. Sample: peripheral blood. Every receptor here comes from a human donor in a cohort sampled during active or convalescent COVID-19.

This sequence joins TRBV7-3 and TRBJ2-3, with 16 bases fitting TRBD2. J gave up 4 bases and V 5 bases, and 6 bases lay outside the gene matches. Germline values: CDR1 SGHTA, CDR2 FQGTGA. The CDR3 length is 17 residues. The CDR3 DNA reads TGTGCCAGCAGCCTCCCGGGACTAGCGGGAGGGCCAGATACGCAGTATTTT. This sequence encodes CASSLPGLAGGPDTQYF.

This chain joins TRBV23-1 and TRBJ1-3, with TRBD1 matching 11 bases. TRBV23-1 is labeled an ORF, and its function is uncertain. Germline trimming cut 3 bases from V and 0 bases from J; bases unmatched to any gene: 4. The CDR3 is 17 residues long. The CDR3 loop reads CASSHRDRGISGNTIYF. DNA for the CDR3: TGCGCCAGCAGTCATCGGGACAGGGGGATCTCTGGAAACACCATATATTTT.

This chain joins TRBV7-9 and TRBJ1-6; D is perhaps TRBD1 (6 bases). CDR1 and CDR2 from the germline V gene are SEHNR and FQNEAQ (reference sequence). V was cut by 1 base and J by 7 bases, with 8 bases left in between. This CDR3 spans 14 amino acids. For the CDR3, the DNA is TGTGCCAGCAGCTTAGTTACAGGGAATTCACCCCTCCACTTT. Protein product: CASSLVTGNSPLHF.

This clone was seen only a few times. This sample includes further DNA sequences coding for the same CDR3. The chain employs TRBV12-3 or TRBV12-4 and TRBJ2-5, with 7 bases matching TRBD1. Trimming took 6 bases from V and 5 from J; bases not matched to a gene: 6. This CDR3 comprises 13 residues. The CDR3 bases are TGTGCCAGCAGGCCGACAGGGCGGGAGACCCAGTACTTC. It yields the protein CASRPTGRETQYF.

This chain links TRBV24-1 with TRBJ2-2, with 8 positions matching TRBD1. The CDR3 loop spans 15 amino acids. V was pared by 4 bases and J by 4 bases, with 4 bases of the junction left unmatched. Germline V CDR1 and CDR2: KGHDR, SFDVKD. In DNA, the CDR3 is TGTGCCACCAGTGAAGGACAGGGCACCACCGGGGAGCTGTTTTTT. Protein: CATSEGQGTTGELFF.

This chain uses TRBV13 with TRBJ1-1; 7 bases match TRBD1. Per germline, CDR1 PRHDT and CDR2 FYEKMQ (reference sequence). The CDR3 contains 15 residues. V shed 5 bases, J shed 2 bases, and the junction held 8 bases outside the gene matches. CDR3 sequence: CASSPGGWGNTEAFF. The CDR3 nucleotides read TGTGCCAGCAGCCCAGGGGGGTGGGGTAACACTGAAGCTTTCTTT.

The CDR3 region has the DNA TGTGCCAGCAGTACTGACAGTTCAACTAATGAAAAACTGTTTTTT. This translates into CASSTDSSTNEKLFF. The rearrangement uses TRBV28 and TRBJ1-4; the D gene is possibly TRBD1 (5 bases). CDR1 is MDHEN and CDR2 is SYDVKM in the germline V gene. V was cut by 5 bases and J by 0 bases, with 10 bases left in between. CDR3 length equals 15 residues.

The rearrangement uses TRBV6-2 or TRBV6-3 and TRBJ1-1, with TRBD1 matching 7 bases. This CDR3 region has 14 residues. V shed 2 bases and J 3 bases; nucleotides not matched to a gene: 3. CDR1 and CDR2 from the germline V gene are MNHEY and SVGEGT. The CDR3 sequence: CASSYRGRDTEAFF. The CDR3 nucleotides read TGTGCCAGCAGTTACAGGGGGCGGGACACTGAAGCTTTCTTT.

The chain has TRBV7-7 and TRBJ2-5; TRBD2 might be the D (7 bases). V lost 1 base and J 4 bases, leaving 13 bases between the germline ends. Germline values: CDR1 SSHAT, CDR2 FNYEAQ (reference sequence). There are 15 residues in the CDR3. The CDR3 nucleotides read TGTGCCAGCAGCTTAGTTGGGGGGGCCGGAGAGACCCAGTACTTC. Its protein is CASSLVGGAGETQYF.

The genes are TRBV28 and TRBJ2-1; 11 bases are shared with TRBD2. Germline V gene sequence: CDR1 MDHEN, CDR2 SYDVKM. The V and J ends lost 5 bases and 3 bases, in that order; junction bases with no gene match: 6. This CDR3 is built from 16 residues. The CDR3 sequence is CASSQLAGAFYNEQFF. The CDR3 bases are TGTGCCAGCAGTCAACTAGCGGGAGCTTTCTACAATGAGCAGTTCTTC.

The rearrangement joins TRBV5-1 to TRBJ2-3; D possibly corresponds to TRBD2 (6 bases). CDR1 and CDR2 (germline): SGHRS, YFSETQ. Trimming cost V 0 bases and J 0 bases, with 11 bases left between them. The CDR3 loop spans 16 amino acids. The CDR3 DNA sequence: TGCGCCAGCAGCTTGGCCTTAGCGGCTAGCACAGATACGCAGTATTTT. This gives the protein CASSLALAASTDTQYF.

V and J are TRBV7-2 and TRBJ2-1; D possibly corresponds to TRBD1 (5 bases). Germline-derived CDR1 and CDR2 are SGHTA and FQGNSA. V lost 3 bases and J 4 bases, leaving 13 bases between the germline ends. The CDR3 runs 15 residues. CDR3 nucleotides: TGTGCCAGCAGCTTCCAAGGGGTTCTTTACAATGAGCAGTTCTTC. This translates into CASSFQGVLYNEQFF.

The V and J genes are TRBV4-1 and TRBJ1-5, with TRBD1 matching over 9 bases. Germline loops: CDR1 MGHRA, CDR2 YSYEKL. CDR3 length equals 17 residues. With V trimmed by 3 bases and J by 5 bases, 11 bases remained unmatched. The DNA for the CDR3 is TGCGCCAGCAGCCAGAGGTACCCGGGACAGGGAGATCAGCCCCAGCATTTT. Amino acid sequence: CASSQRYPGQGDQPQHF.

The CDR3 sequence: CASSIAADRGGHGYTF. As DNA, the CDR3 is TGTGCCAGTAGTATTGCGGCAGACAGGGGAGGACATGGCTACACCTTC. The V and J genes are TRBV19 and TRBJ1-2, with 8 bases aligning to TRBD1. This CDR3 contains 16 residues. CDR1 and CDR2 from the germline V gene are LNHDA and SQIVND (reference sequence). The J segment lost 6 bases and the V segment lost 3 bases, leaving 12 bases of the junction unmatched.

The chain combines TRBV4-3 with TRBJ2-7; 7 nucleotides agree with TRBD2. The CDR3 is made up of 16 amino acids. The V segment lost 2 bases and the J segment 0 bases; nucleotides outside the gene matches: 7. CDR1 is LGHNA and CDR2 is YSLEER in the germline V gene. CDR3 in amino acids: CASSQYWGGSSYEQYF. In DNA form, the CDR3 reads TGCGCCAGCAGCCAATATTGGGGGGGGAGCTCCTACGAGCAGTACTTC.

This chain connects TRBV29-1 to TRBJ2-7, with D tentatively TRBD2 (6 bases). The CDR3 is 13 residues long. The V end was cut by 2 bases, the J end by 5 bases, with 13 bases between. The germline V gene has CDR1 SQVTM and CDR2 ANQGSEA. The CDR3 is CSVETSGVNEQYF. CDR3 bases: TGCAGCGTTGAAACGTCGGGAGTCAACGAGCAGTACTTC.

The chain links TRBV11-3 to TRBJ2-2, with TRBD1 matching 10 bases. Losses at the gene ends were 4 bases for V and 4 bases for J; bases not matched to a gene: 9. This CDR3 is built from 17 residues. Germline V gives CDR1 SGHNT, CDR2 YENEEA. The CDR3 reads CASSSLTGTGATGELFF. CDR3 sequence (DNA): TGTGCCAGCAGCTCCCTTACCGGGACAGGGGCCACCGGGGAGCTGTTTTTT.

The J gene is TRBJ1-1, the V gene TRBV25-1, with a tentative D call TRBD1 (5 bases). The CDR3 extends over 14 amino acids. Germline loops: CDR1 MGHDK, CDR2 SYGVNS. The V end lost 7 bases, the J end lost 4 bases, and 16 bases lay between the germline ends. The CDR3 loop reads CASTHRQGPTEAFF. Written as DNA, the CDR3 is TGTGCCAGCACCCACCGCCAGGGCCCCACTGAAGCTTTCTTT.